This T cell receptor (beta chain) was identified during a study of PD-L1 blockade in urothelial cancer. Study at large: Researchers looked at the blood 3 weeks (second dose) and 6 weeks after treatment began.

Time point given: peripheral blood 6 weeks after treatment start. V trimming: 0 bases; J trimming: 0 bases; junction bases outside the gene matches: 3. The CDR3 runs 18 residues. The germline CDR1 and CDR2 sequences are SGDLS and YYNGEE. This clone showed up just once. Into every PCR, synthetic TCR analog templates were spiked. Profiled with immunoSEQ multiplex PCR; TCRdb holds only in-frame clones, not every one. The sample has over 70,000 clones, over 65% seen once. This sequence was found in a man between 65 and 85 years old with urothelial cancer. Material: PBMCs, obtained around atezolizumab (anti-PD-L1) treatment. V gene TRBV9 combines with J gene TRBJ2-6; 10 bases agree with TRBD2. CDR3 residues: CASSVGPSGSSGANVLTF. The CDR3 DNA reads as TGTGCCAGCAGCGTAGGTCCTAGCGGGAGCTCTGGGGCCAACGTCCTGACTTTC.